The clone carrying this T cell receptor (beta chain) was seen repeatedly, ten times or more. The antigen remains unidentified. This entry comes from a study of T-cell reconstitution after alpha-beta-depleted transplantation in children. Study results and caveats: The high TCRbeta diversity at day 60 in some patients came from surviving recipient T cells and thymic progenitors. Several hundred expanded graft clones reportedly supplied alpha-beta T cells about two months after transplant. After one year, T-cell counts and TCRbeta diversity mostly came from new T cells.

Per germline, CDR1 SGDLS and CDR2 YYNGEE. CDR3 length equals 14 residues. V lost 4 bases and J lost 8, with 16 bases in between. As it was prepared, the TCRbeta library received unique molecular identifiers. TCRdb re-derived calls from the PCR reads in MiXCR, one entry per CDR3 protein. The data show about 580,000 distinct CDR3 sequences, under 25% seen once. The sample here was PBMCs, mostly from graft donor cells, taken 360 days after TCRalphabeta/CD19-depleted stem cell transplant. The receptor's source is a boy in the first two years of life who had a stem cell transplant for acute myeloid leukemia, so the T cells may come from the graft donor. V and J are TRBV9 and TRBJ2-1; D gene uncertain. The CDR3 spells CASSPRVHSDEQFF. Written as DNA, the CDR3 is TGTGCCAGCAGCCCAAGGGTCCACTCCGATGAGCAGTTCTTC.